The 32 T cell receptor beta chains below come from one sample, sequenced in a study of Ad26.COV2.S vaccination and SARS-CoV-2 variants. Data came from immunoSEQ multiplex PCR; TCRdb stores just in-frame clones and leaves some out. The sample carries 350,000 to 400,000 clones, approximately 90% recorded once. Treatment here: roughly 18 received Ad26.COV2.S at low or high dose, single or two shots; roughly 5 received placebo; per-sample allocation not given. The samples were gathered on day 63 after the first injection of vaccine or placebo. Sequences were derived from peripheral blood, sampled in a trial of Ad26.COV2.S vaccine versus placebo. The origin of the receptors is a person aged 18-60 years who received the Ad26.COV2.S COVID-19 vaccine or a placebo.

The table lists this clone with a count of one. This chain connects TRBV10-3 to TRBJ2-1; perhaps TRBD2 as D (5 bases). Germline V gives CDR1 ENHRY, CDR2 SYGVKD. The CDR3 length is 11 residues. V lost 10 bases and J lost 7, with 11 bases in between. The CDR3 here is CATLDLNEQFF. DNA of the CDR3: TGTGCCACCCTGGACTTGAATGAGCAGTTCTTC.

This clone was seen a few times. The chain couples TRBV6-6 to TRBJ1-2; 9 nucleotides match TRBD1. The CDR3 covers 16 residues. J was trimmed by 4 bases and V by 4 bases; bases with no gene match: 10. CDR1 is MNHNY, CDR2 SVGAGI, per germline (reference sequence). DNA for the CDR3: TGTGCCAGCAGTTTTTCCAAACAGGGGGCCGGCTATGGCTACACCTTC. Amino acid sequence: CASSFSKQGAGYGYTF.

This clone was counted once. The chain links TRBV6-6 to TRBJ1-5; D is perhaps TRBD1 (5 bases). The CDR3 contains 15 residues. The V gene's germline CDR1 is MNHNY and CDR2 SVGAGI (reference sequence). V lost 7 bases to trimming and J lost 2 bases, with 15 bases between them. CDR3 nucleotides: TGTGCCAGCATCATCCAGGACAACCGCAATCAGCCCCAGCATTTT. It codes for CASIIQDNRNQPQHF.

The rearrangement links TRBV27 to TRBJ2-7, with D perhaps TRBD1 or TRBD2 (6 bases each). Trimming removed 3 bases from V and 1 base from J, with 16 bases in between. The germline V gene has CDR1 MNHEY and CDR2 SMNVEV (reference sequence). The CDR3 consists of 16 residues. CDR3: CASSFSNQGGSYEQYF. The CDR3 nucleotides read TGTGCCAGCAGTTTCAGTAACCAAGGGGGGTCCTACGAGCAGTACTTC.

In regard to this clone: The junction departs from germline at one end; a sequencing error may be responsible. The V call is TRBV19, the J call TRBJ1-1, with 9 bases that match TRBD1. Germline CDR1 LNHDA, CDR2 SQIVND (reference sequence). The length of the CDR3 is 15 residues. The CDR3 DNA reads TGTGCCAGTAGTGTTACAGGGGGCCCGAACGCTGAAGCTTTCTTT. It encodes CASSVTGGPNAEAFF.

V gene TRBV12-5 combines with J gene TRBJ1-1; TRBD1 matches at 9 bases. Unmatched junction bases numbered 8, after V lost 1 base and J lost 5 bases. CDR1 and CDR2 (germline): LGHNT, FRNRAP. This CDR3 has 16 amino acids. CDR3: CASGLGTGGRTTEAFF. The CDR3 region has the DNA TGTGCTAGTGGTTTGGGAACAGGGGGCCGAACGACTGAAGCTTTCTTT.

The V gene is TRBV7-2, the J gene TRBJ2-1; TRBD2 matches 9 bases. This CDR3 region has 15 residues. Germline-derived CDR1 and CDR2 are SGHTA and FQGNSA. The trim removed 2 bases at V and 4 bases at J, leaving 3 bases unmatched. CDR3 region: CASSLTSGQYNEQFF. In DNA, the CDR3 is TGTGCCAGCAGCTTAACTAGCGGGCAATACAATGAGCAGTTCTTC.

This clone was recorded only once. The chain couples TRBV10-3 to TRBJ2-5; D ambiguous. This CDR3 region has 11 residues. The V and J ends lost 6 bases and 3 bases respectively, with 5 bases between them. Germline V lookup: CDR1 ENHRY, CDR2 SYGVKD. In DNA form, the CDR3 reads TGTGCCATCAGCACGGAAGAGACCCAGTACTTC. Translation: CAISTEETQYF.

This clone was recorded only once. The junction departs from germline at one end; a sequencing error may be responsible. This CDR3 reads CASSERSLDGELF. The CDR3, as DNA: TGTGCCAGCTCCGAAAGGTCTCTCGACGGAGAACTCTTC. The V gene is TRBV6-5, the J gene TRBJ1-2; D remains unclear. Germline loops: CDR1 MNHEY, CDR2 SVGAGI. The CDR3 consists of 13 residues.

The chain couples TRBV18 to TRBJ1-6; 7 positions match TRBD1. The V gene end was trimmed by 6 bases and the J gene end by 8 bases; junction bases not matched to a gene: 10. Germline V gene data show CDR1 as KGHSH and CDR2 as LQKENI. The CDR3 runs to 15 residues. The CDR3 is CASSSGTVGYSPLHF. The CDR3 DNA reads TGTGCCAGCTCCTCCGGGACAGTGGGATATTCACCCCTCCACTTT. Supplemented by reference TRBV18 and TRBJ1-6, the full variable domain reads NAGVMQNPRHLVRRRGQEARLRCSPMKGHSHVYWYRQLPEEGLKFMVYLQKENIIDESGMPKERFSAEFPKEGPSILRIQQVVRGDSAAYFCASSSGTVGYSPLHFGNGTRLTVT.

V and J are TRBV9 and TRBJ1-3; D remains ambiguous. Germline CDR1 reads SGDLS; CDR2 reads YYNGEE. This CDR3 has 13 residues. The V end was cut by 4 bases, the J end by 4 bases, with 9 bases between. The CDR3 loop is CASSPTAGNTIYF. CDR3 bases: TGTGCCAGCAGCCCAACGGCGGGAAACACCATATATTTT. The entire variable domain, with the rest obtained from reference TRBV9 and TRBJ1-3, is as follows: DSGVTQTPKHLITATGQRVTLRCSPRSGDLSVYWYQQSLDQGLQFLIQYYNGEERAKGNILERFSAQQFPDLHSELNLSSLELGDSALYFCASSPTAGNTIYFGEGSWLTVV.

This chain joins TRBV5-4 and TRBJ2-7; D remains ambiguous. Trimming took 7 bases from V and 3 from J, leaving 17 bases between them. The CDR3 is 14 amino acids. Germline CDR1 SGHNT, CDR2 YYREEE (reference sequence). The CDR3 nucleotides are TGTGCCAGCGCCATCGGCGGAGCCATCTACGAGCAGTACTTC. It encodes CASAIGGAIYEQYF.

This chain connects TRBV3-1 (or the pseudogene TRBV3-2) to TRBJ2-2; 9 nucleotides match TRBD1. V shed 2 bases, J shed 6 bases, and the junction held 4 bases outside the gene matches. CDR3 length: 15 amino acids. From germline, CDR1 is LGHDT and CDR2 YNNKEL (reference sequence). CDR3 loop: CASSQTGGWAGELFF. The CDR3 nucleotides read TGTGCCAGCAGCCAAACAGGGGGCTGGGCCGGGGAGCTGTTTTTT.

The V and J genes are TRBV5-4 and TRBJ1-2, with D tentatively TRBD1 (5 bases). The CDR3 extends over 15 amino acids. V dropped 0 bases and J dropped 4 bases, with 13 bases sitting between them. Germline V gives CDR1 SGHNT, CDR2 YYREEE (reference sequence). The CDR3 coding sequence is TGTGCCAGCAGCTTGGTGGGGGGAAGGCGCTATGGCTACACCTTC. This gives the protein CASSLVGGRRYGYTF. The full variable domain, its missing parts supplied by reference TRBV5-4 and TRBJ1-2, is ETGVTQSPTHLIKTRGQQVTLRCSSQSGHNTVSWYQQALGQGPQFIFQYYREEENGRGNFPPRFSGLQFPNYSSELNVNALELDDSALYLCASSLVGGRRYGYTFGSGTRLTVV.

The V and J genes are TRBV7-9 and TRBJ1-1; D gene uncertain. Trimming pared 2 bases from V and 0 bases from J, leaving 7 bases between. This CDR3 has 14 residues. Germline CDR1 SEHNR, CDR2 FQNEAQ (reference sequence). The chain's CDR3 is CASSLTDMNTEAFF. The CDR3 coding sequence is TGTGCCAGCAGCTTAACAGACATGAACACTGAAGCTTTCTTT.

The chain combines TRBV7-2 with TRBJ1-6, with 9 bases fitting TRBD1. CDR3 length: 19 amino acids. The V and J ends lost 5 bases and 0 bases, in that order; junction bases with no gene match: 11. The germline V gene encodes CDR1 SGHTA and CDR2 FQGNSA. CDR3 sequence (DNA): TGTGCCAGCAGCCTCCACTACAGGGGGCGCAGCTCCTATAATTCACCCCTCCACTTT. Translated: CASSLHYRGRSSYNSPLHF.

The J gene is TRBJ2-5, the V gene TRBV28; D unresolved. This CDR3 is built from 14 residues. The germline V and J ends were trimmed by 8 bases and 0 bases, with 13 bases remaining between them. The V gene's germline CDR1 is MDHEN and CDR2 SYDVKM. CDR3 DNA sequence: TGTGCCAGCGGTCGGCAGGCTCACCAAGAGACCCAGTACTTC. It encodes CASGRQAHQETQYF.

V is TRBV5-4 and J is TRBJ1-4; the D is unclear. V dropped 2 bases and J dropped 0 bases, with 2 bases sitting between them. Germline CDR1 and CDR2: SGHNT and YYREEE (reference sequence). This CDR3 comprises 13 residues. This CDR3 is CASSFATNEKLFF. The CDR3, as DNA: TGTGCCAGCAGCTTTGCAACTAATGAAAAACTGTTTTTT.

The chain joins TRBV19 to TRBJ1-1, with D possibly TRBD1 on 6 matching bases. Germline V CDR1 and CDR2: LNHDA, SQIVND (reference sequence). Between the trimmed V and J ends, which lost 6 bases and 4 bases, there was a span of 12 bases. The CDR3 extends over 13 amino acids. CDR3 coding DNA: TGTGCCAGTAGCCCCCTACAGGGCACTGAAGCTTTCTTT. Its protein is CASSPLQGTEAFF.

The V and J genes are TRBV19 and TRBJ1-2; tentatively, D is TRBD1 (6 bases). Germline V lookup: CDR1 LNHDA, CDR2 SQIVND (reference sequence). With 10 bases removed from V and 2 bases from J, the gap between germline ends came to 8 bases. This CDR3 is 11 amino acids long. CDR3 in amino acids: CATTGNYGYTF. CDR3 DNA: TGTGCCACCACAGGGAACTATGGCTACACCTTC.

The chain recombines TRBV27 with TRBJ2-3, with 13 bases lining up with TRBD2. Per the germline V gene, CDR1 is MNHEY and CDR2 is SMNVEV (reference sequence). This CDR3 has 20 residues. The J segment lost 4 bases and the V segment lost 5 bases, leaving 18 bases of the junction unmatched. The CDR3 nucleotides are TGTGCCAGCAGTCCCTACCCCTCCTCGACTAGCGGGGGGCTCTCAGATACGCAGTATTTT. Encoded protein: CASSPYPSSTSGGLSDTQYF.

The chain recombines TRBV5-8 with TRBJ1-5; 7 positions agree with TRBD1. Losses at the gene ends were 4 bases for V and 1 base for J; bases not matched to a gene: 11. This CDR3 is 17 amino acids long. Germline CDR1 SGHTS, CDR2 YDEGEE. DNA of the CDR3: TGTGCCAGCAGCCTCCGACAGGGTTTTACAAGCAATCAGCCCCAGCATTTT. It translates to CASSLRQGFTSNQPQHF.

The rearrangement joins TRBV28 to TRBJ1-2; possibly TRBD1 for D (6 bases). Germline loops: CDR1 MDHEN, CDR2 SYDVKM. Trimming took 6 bases from V and 4 from J, leaving 18 bases between them. The CDR3 spans 15 residues. The CDR3 DNA reads TGTGCCAGCAGCTTGCGAAACAGGGTTCTCTATGGCTACACCTTC. Translating it yields CASSLRNRVLYGYTF.

The chain couples TRBV5-1 to TRBJ2-2; a possible D gene is TRBD1 (5 bases). The CDR3 totals 15 residues. Germline V gives CDR1 SGHRS, CDR2 YFSETQ. V gave up 1 base and J gave up 3 bases, with 10 bases separating them. The CDR3 is CASSLSRDDTGELFF. The CDR3 DNA is TGCGCCAGCAGCTTGTCCAGGGATGACACCGGGGAGCTGTTTTTT.

This chain uses TRBV4-1 with TRBJ2-7; the match to TRBD1 covers 9 bases. Unmatched junction bases numbered 11, after V lost 1 base and J lost 1 base. The CDR3 is 18 residues long. CDR1 MGHRA and CDR2 YSYEKL come from the germline V gene. CDR3 in DNA: TGCGCCAGCAGCCAAGGGAAGTTGGAGGACAGGGGTTCCTACGAGCAGTACTTC. Encoded protein: CASSQGKLEDRGSYEQYF.

V and J are TRBV6-2 or TRBV6-3 and TRBJ2-2; 7 bases match TRBD1. From germline, CDR1 is MNHEY and CDR2 SVGEGT. Trimming cost V 5 bases and J 4 bases; bases outside gene matches: 4. The CDR3 extends over 14 amino acids. The CDR3 sequence is CASSPTGRTGELFF. CDR3 nucleotides: TGTGCCAGCAGTCCGACAGGGCGCACCGGGGAGCTGTTTTTT.

The chain recombines TRBV4-2 with TRBJ1-5; the match to TRBD1 covers 7 bases. The CDR3 is 13 residues long. Germline V lookup: CDR1 LGHNA, CDR2 YNFKEQ. V dropped 3 bases and J dropped 6; count of bases not matched to a gene: 2. CDR3 in amino acids: CASSQRGPQPQHF. In DNA, the CDR3 is TGTGCCAGCAGCCAGAGGGGGCCTCAGCCCCAGCATTTT.

The V gene is TRBV2, the J gene TRBJ2-5; TRBD1 aligns across 8 bases. Germline CDR1 reads SNHLY; CDR2 reads FYNNEI. Trimming cost V 4 bases and J 0 bases; bases outside gene matches: 16. The CDR3 is 19 amino acids. The CDR3 DNA sequence: TGTGCCAGCAGTGGGGATAGGGCAGGGGGCGGTTCGTACCAAGAGACCCAGTACTTC. It codes for CASSGDRAGGGSYQETQYF.

This clone occurred once. The chain links TRBV5-6 to TRBJ1-5, with D maybe TRBD1 (6 bases). Trimming left V 0 bases short and J 7 bases short, with 8 bases between. The CDR3 is made up of 13 amino acids. Germline CDR1 is SGHDT and CDR2 is YYEEEE. CDR3 nucleotide sequence: TGTGCCAGCAGCTTGGGACAGGTGCAGCCCCAGCATTTT. It specifies CASSLGQVQPQHF. Variable domain in full (rest from reference TRBV5-6 and TRBJ1-5): DAGVTQSPTHLIKTRGQQVTLRCSPKSGHDTVSWYQQALGQGPQFIFQYYEEEERQRGNFPDRFSGHQFPNYSSELNVNALLLGDSALYLCASSLGQVQPQHFGDGTRLSIL.

V gene TRBV20-1 combines with J gene TRBJ1-2; D ambiguous. The CDR3 covers 12 residues. CDR1 and CDR2 from the germline V gene are DFQATT and SNEGSKA (reference sequence). V gave up 3 bases and J gave up 7 bases, with 12 bases separating them. The CDR3 DNA is TGCAGTGCTAGTTGGCGGGTGTCTGGCTACACCTTC. Protein product: CSASWRVSGYTF.

On this clone itself: The sample holds other DNA sequences that translate to the same CDR3. J is TRBJ2-1 and V is TRBV7-2; unclear D gene. Looked up from germline, CDR1 is SGHTA and CDR2 is FQGNSA. Trimming took off 1 base at V and 5 bases at J, with 6 bases between the two ends. CDR3 length: 13 amino acids. CDR3 sequence: CASSLGVNNEQFF. The DNA for the CDR3 is TGTGCCAGCAGCTTAGGGGTAAACAATGAGCAGTTCTTC.

The chain combines TRBV7-9 with TRBJ2-2; no definite D call. Germline CDR1 reads SEHNR; CDR2 reads FQNEAQ (reference sequence). CDR3 length: 17 residues. V was shortened by 1 base and J by 7 bases, with 19 bases between the two germline ends. CDR3: CASSLEARVPRFGELFF. CDR3 DNA sequence: TGTGCCAGCAGCTTAGAGGCACGGGTCCCCCGTTTCGGGGAGCTGTTTTTT.